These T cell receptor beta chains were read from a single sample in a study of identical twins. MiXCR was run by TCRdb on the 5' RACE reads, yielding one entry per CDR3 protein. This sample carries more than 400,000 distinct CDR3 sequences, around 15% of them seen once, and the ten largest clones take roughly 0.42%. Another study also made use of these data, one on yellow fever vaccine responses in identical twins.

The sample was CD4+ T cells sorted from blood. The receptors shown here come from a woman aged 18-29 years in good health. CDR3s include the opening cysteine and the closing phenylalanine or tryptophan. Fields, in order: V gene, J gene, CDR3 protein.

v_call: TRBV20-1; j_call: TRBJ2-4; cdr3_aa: CSAPLSEAKNIQYF
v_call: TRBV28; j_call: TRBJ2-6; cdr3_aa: CASSLDLTGANVLTF
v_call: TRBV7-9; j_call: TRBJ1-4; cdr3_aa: CASSPSGNEKLFF
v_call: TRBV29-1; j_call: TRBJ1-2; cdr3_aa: CSARTGGVNYGYTF
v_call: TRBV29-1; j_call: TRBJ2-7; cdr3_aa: CSVEIGPYEQYF
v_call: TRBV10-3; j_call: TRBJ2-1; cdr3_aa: CAISEGQSYNEQFF
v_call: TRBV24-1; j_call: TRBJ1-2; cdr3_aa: CATSDSSYGYTF
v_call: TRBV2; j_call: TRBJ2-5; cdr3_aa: CASRLAGVAEETQYF
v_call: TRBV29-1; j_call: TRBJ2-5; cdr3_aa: CSVATGVGFDQYF
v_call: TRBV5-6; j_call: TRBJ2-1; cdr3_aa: CASSPGLAGGHEQFF
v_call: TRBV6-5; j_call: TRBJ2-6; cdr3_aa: CASSYSNPGGSGANVLTF
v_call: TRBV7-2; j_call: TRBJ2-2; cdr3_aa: CASNPLNTGELFF
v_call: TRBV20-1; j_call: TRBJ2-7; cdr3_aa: CSAREPAGGKDEQYF
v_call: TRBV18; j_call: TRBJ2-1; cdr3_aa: CASSPGVAGMGAEQFF
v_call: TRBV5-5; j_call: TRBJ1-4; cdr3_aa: CASSSPGRSSEKLFF